What follows are 10 T cell receptor beta chains derived from one specimen sequenced in a study of T cells in Graves' hyperthyroidism and ophthalmopathy. RNA transcripts yielded amplified TCR beta CDR3 regions. The HTBI set primed first-round TCR CDR3 RT-PCR. MiXCR, run by TCRdb on the multiplex PCR reads, gives a single entry per CDR3 protein. Among about 500,000 distinct CDR3 sequences listed, over 45% were seen once. What was sequenced was peripheral blood or thyroid tissue (not recorded which). These receptors all stem from an adult woman with Graves' disease, either hyperthyroidism or ophthalmopathy (not recorded which).

A few counts support this clonotype. The chain couples TRBV7-2 to TRBJ2-5; TRBD2 is a possible D gene (5 bases). In germline, CDR1 is SGHTA, CDR2 FQGNSA. With 5 bases removed from V and 7 bases from J, the gap between germline ends came to 11 bases. The CDR3 is made up of 12 amino acids. As DNA, the CDR3 is TGTGCCAGCAGCCGGGATATGGGGACCCAGTACTTC. Translation: CASSRDMGTQYF.

The J gene is TRBJ1-2, the V gene TRBV7-9; 8 bases line up with TRBD1. CDR1 is SEHNR and CDR2 is FQNEAQ in the germline V gene (reference sequence). The trim removed 5 bases at V and 8 bases at J, leaving 13 bases unmatched. The length of the CDR3 is 15 residues. The CDR3 loop is CASSPISDRVWGYTF. DNA of the CDR3: TGTGCCAGCAGCCCCATATCGGACAGGGTTTGGGGCTACACCTTC. The full variable domain, in which reference TRBV7-9 and TRBJ1-2 provide the parts outside the CDR3, is DTGVSQNPRHKITKRGQNVTFRCDPISEHNRLYWYRQTLGQGPEFLTYFQNEAQLEKSRLLSDRFSAERPKGSFSTLEIQRTEQGDSAMYLCASSPISDRVWGYTFGSGTRLTVV.

V and J are TRBV10-3 and TRBJ2-7; the match to TRBD2 covers 10 bases. Losses at the gene ends were 6 bases for V and 5 bases for J; bases not matched to a gene: 13. The CDR3 length is 16 residues. Germline lookup yields CDR1 ENHRY and CDR2 SYGVKD. The CDR3 sequence is CAISPGASGSVDEQYF. DNA of the CDR3: TGTGCCATCAGCCCCGGGGCTAGCGGGAGCGTAGACGAGCAGTACTTC.

CDR3: CASSFGRGHRYEQYF. In DNA form, the CDR3 reads TGTGCCAGCAGTTTCGGGCGGGGCCATCGGTACGAGCAGTACTTC. The rearrangement joins TRBV7-9 to TRBJ2-7, with D maybe TRBD2 (6 bases). This CDR3 is built from 15 residues. V lost 6 bases to trimming and J lost 4 bases, with 19 bases between them. The V gene's germline CDR1 is SEHNR and CDR2 FQNEAQ (reference sequence). Full variable domain (missing parts from reference TRBV7-9 and TRBJ2-7): DTGVSQNPRHKITKRGQNVTFRCDPISEHNRLYWYRQTLGQGPEFLTYFQNEAQLEKSRLLSDRFSAERPKGSFSTLEIQRTEQGDSAMYLCASSFGRGHRYEQYFGPGTRLTVT.

The V gene is TRBV2, the J gene TRBJ2-6; 7 bases are shared with TRBD2. The J segment lost 0 bases and the V segment lost 10 bases, leaving 15 bases of the junction unmatched. Germline V gene sequence: CDR1 SNHLY, CDR2 FYNNEI. The CDR3 consists of 18 residues. CDR3 residues: CAISSWLAARSGANVLTF. The CDR3 nucleotides read TGTGCCATCTCGTCCTGGCTAGCGGCCCGCTCTGGGGCCAACGTCCTGACTTTC.

In its sample, this clonotype was seen many times. V usage is TRBV12-3 or TRBV12-4 and J usage is TRBJ1-1; D unclear. With 2 bases removed from V and 7 bases from J, the gap between germline ends came to 11 bases. This CDR3 has 13 amino acids. Here the CDR3 reads CASSLLGGVEAFF. CDR3 DNA sequence: TGTGCCAGCAGTTTATTGGGTGGGGTTGAAGCTTTCTTT.

Points on this clonotype: A junction boundary mismatches the germline segment, possibly from a read error. The rearrangement joins TRBV20-1 to TRBJ2-6, with 8 bases matching TRBD1. CDR3 length: 13 amino acids. Germline CDR1 DFQATT, CDR2 SNEGSKA (reference sequence). CDR3 in amino acids: CSASRQGANVLTF. The CDR3 DNA is TGCAGTGCTAGCCGTCAGGGGGCGAACGTCCTGACTTTC.

Many counts were recorded for this clonotype. The V gene is TRBV27, the J gene TRBJ2-5, with TRBD2 matching over 10 bases. J was trimmed by 1 base and V by 5 bases; bases with no gene match: 4. The CDR3 loop spans 15 amino acids. Germline V CDR1 and CDR2: MNHEY, SMNVEV (reference sequence). The CDR3, as DNA: TGTGCCAGCAGTCGTAGCGGGAGGCCCCAAGAGACCCAGTACTTC. Amino acids: CASSRSGRPQETQYF.

The sample holds many counts of this clonotype. V is TRBV7-9 and J is TRBJ2-7; TRBD1 agrees at 9 bases. The CDR3 is made up of 15 amino acids. Germline CDR1 and CDR2: SEHNR and FQNEAQ (reference sequence). The junction had 5 bases not matched to a gene; V was cut back by 5 bases and J by 0 bases. The CDR3 loop is CASSREQGASYEQYF. Written as DNA, the CDR3 is TGTGCCAGCAGCCGAGAACAGGGGGCCTCCTACGAGCAGTACTTC.

To note about this clonotype: A junction end diverges from the germline sequence, so it may reflect a read error. The rearrangement joins TRBV14 to TRBJ2-2, with 12 bases fitting TRBD2. The CDR3 has 19 residues. Looked up from germline, CDR1 is SGHDN and CDR2 is FVKESK. CDR3 DNA: TGTGCCGGCAGCCAAGCCTCTAGCGGGAGGGCCTCGAACACCGGGGAGCTGTTTTTT. This codes for CAGSQASSGRASNTGELFF.